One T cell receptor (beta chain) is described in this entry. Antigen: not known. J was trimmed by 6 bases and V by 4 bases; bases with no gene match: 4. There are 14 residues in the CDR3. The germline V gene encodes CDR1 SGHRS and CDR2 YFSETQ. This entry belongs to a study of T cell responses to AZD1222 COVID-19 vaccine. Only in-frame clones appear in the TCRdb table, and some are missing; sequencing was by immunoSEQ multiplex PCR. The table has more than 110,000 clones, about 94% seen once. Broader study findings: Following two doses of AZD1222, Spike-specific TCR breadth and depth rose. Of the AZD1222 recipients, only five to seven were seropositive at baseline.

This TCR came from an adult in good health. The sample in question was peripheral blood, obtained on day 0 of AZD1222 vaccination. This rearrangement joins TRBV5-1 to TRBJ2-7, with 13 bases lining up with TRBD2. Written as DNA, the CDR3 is TGCGCCAGCAGCCCGACTAGCGGGAGGATCGAGCAGTACTTC. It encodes CASSPTSGRIEQYF.